Below, one T cell receptor (beta chain) is given with its context. Its antigen is as yet unknown. These data originate in a study of post-analysis software for immune sequencing data. Looking at the study overall: Disease trajectories encompassed relapsing-remitting, secondary progressive and progressive-relapsing multiple sclerosis.

V lost 2 bases and J lost 5, with 9 bases in between. Germline loops: CDR1 SGHTA, CDR2 FQGNSA. This CDR3 region has 13 residues. TCR beta cDNA libraries included unique molecular identifiers. A population of 1 to 10 million T cells gave rise to roughly 490,000 cDNA molecules. TCRdb used MiXCR to reprocess the PCR reads, holding one entry per CDR3 protein. The sample includes 600,000 to 700,000 distinct CDR3 sequences, approximately 60% of them seen just once. Study-level findings and limits: Normalized Chao1 diversity was significantly lower in multiple sclerosis patients than in controls. TRBV5-6, TRBV5-1 and TRBV20-1 were among five TRBV segments more frequent in patients than controls.

This chain links TRBV7-2 with TRBJ2-5; D is unclear. This clonotype was sampled from a girl aged 2-10 years with multiple sclerosis. The sequenced sample consisted of blood. CDR3 bases: TGTGCCAGCAGCTTAAGGTCCCGGGAGACCCAGTACTTC. Amino acids: CASSLRSRETQYF.